Here is one TCR beta chain with its context. The CDR3 totals 14 residues. With 0 bases removed from V and 4 bases from J, the gap between germline ends came to 7 bases. The germline V gene encodes CDR1 SGDLS and CDR2 YYNGEE. Sequencing used immunoSEQ multiplex PCR; TCRdb keeps in-frame clones, though not all of them. The table includes fewer than 25,000 clones, under 95% detected once. This specimen belongs to a study of brain T cells in children with intractable seizures. The sequence was collected from a boy between 10 and 17 years old with focal cortical dysplasia and intractable seizures. Sequenced here: peripheral blood, sampled at surgery. This rearrangement joins TRBV9 to TRBJ1-4; D is perhaps TRBD1 (6 bases). The CDR3 is CASSVEGVNEKLFF. The DNA of the CDR3 is TGTGCCAGCAGCGTAGAGGGGGTTAATGAAAAACTGTTTTTT.